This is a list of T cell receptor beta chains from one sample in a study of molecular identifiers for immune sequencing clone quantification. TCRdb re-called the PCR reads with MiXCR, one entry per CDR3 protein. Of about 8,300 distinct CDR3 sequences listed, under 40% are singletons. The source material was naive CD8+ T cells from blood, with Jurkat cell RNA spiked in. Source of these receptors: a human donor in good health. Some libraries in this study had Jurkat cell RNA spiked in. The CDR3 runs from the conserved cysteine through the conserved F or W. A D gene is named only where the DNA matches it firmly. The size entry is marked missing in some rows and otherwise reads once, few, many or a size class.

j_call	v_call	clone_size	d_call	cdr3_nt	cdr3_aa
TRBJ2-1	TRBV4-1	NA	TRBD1	TGCGCCAGCAGCCCAACAGGGGGTGAGCAGATCTTC	CASSPTGGEQIF
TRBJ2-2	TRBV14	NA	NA	TGTGCCAGCAGTCAGTGGGGCGGGACGAACACCGGGGAGCTGTTTTTT	CASSQWGGTNTGELFF
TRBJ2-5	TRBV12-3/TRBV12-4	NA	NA	TGTGCCAGCAGTGAGCTGGAGGAGACCCAGTACTTC	CASSELEETQYF
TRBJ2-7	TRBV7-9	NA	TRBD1	TGTGCCAGCAGCCCAACCGGGACAGGGCCCTACGAGCAGTACTTC	CASSPTGTGPYEQYF
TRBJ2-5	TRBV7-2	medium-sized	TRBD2	TGTGCCAGCTGGTTGCGGGAGATGGAAGAGACCCAGTACTTC	CASWLREMEETQYF
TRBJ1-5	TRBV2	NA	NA	TGTGCCAGCAGTGAAGCGTGGGCCGTCAATCAGCCCCAGCATTTT	CASSEAWAVNQPQHF
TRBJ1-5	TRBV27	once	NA	TGTGCCAGCAGCCTGGGTGGCATAAATCAGCCCCAGCATTTT	CASSLGGINQPQHF
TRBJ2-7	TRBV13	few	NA	TGTGCCAGCAGCCTAGGGCGGTACGAGCAGTACTTC	CASSLGRYEQYF
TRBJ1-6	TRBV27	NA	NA	TGTGCCAGCAGTCTCCTAAATTCACCCCTCCACTTT	CASSLLNSPLHF
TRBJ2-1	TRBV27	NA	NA	TGTGCCAGCAGTTTAGGGCTTGCAGGGTACGGCGTAGAGCAGTTCTTC	CASSLGLAGYGVEQFF
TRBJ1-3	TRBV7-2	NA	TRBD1	TGTGCCACACCGACAGGGATTGGAAACACCTTATATTTT	CATPTGIGNTLYF
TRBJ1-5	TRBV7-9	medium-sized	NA	TGTGCCAGCAACGATCCGGGGCAGCCCCAGCATTTT	CASNDPGQPQHF
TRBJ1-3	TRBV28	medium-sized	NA	TGTGCCAGCAGTTCATACCCTACAATGGGGTCTGGAAACACCATATATTTT	CASSSYPTMGSGNTIYF
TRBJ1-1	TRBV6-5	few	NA	TGTGCCAGCAGTGCACAGGGCTCTGAAGCTTTCTTT	CASSAQGSEAFF
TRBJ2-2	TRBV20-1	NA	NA	TGCAGTGCTAGAGAATCGAACACCGGGGAGCTGTATTTT	CSARESNTGELYF
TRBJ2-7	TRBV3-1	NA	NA	TGTGCCAGCAGCCAAGGGGGTTCCTACGAGCGGTACTTC	CASSQGGSYERYF
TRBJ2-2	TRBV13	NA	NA	TGTGCCAGCAGCTCAGACCGGGACCGTTCACTTGTCGCCGGGGAGCTGTTTTTT	CASSSDRDRSLVAGELFF
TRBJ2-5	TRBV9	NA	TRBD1	TGTGCCAGCAGCGTTCAGGACAGGGGACTTGGTGAGACCCAGTACTTC	CASSVQDRGLGETQYF
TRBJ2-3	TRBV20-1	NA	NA	TGCAGTGCTAGAGACCTACTAGGTGCTAGCACAGATACGCAGTATTTT	CSARDLLGASTDTQYF